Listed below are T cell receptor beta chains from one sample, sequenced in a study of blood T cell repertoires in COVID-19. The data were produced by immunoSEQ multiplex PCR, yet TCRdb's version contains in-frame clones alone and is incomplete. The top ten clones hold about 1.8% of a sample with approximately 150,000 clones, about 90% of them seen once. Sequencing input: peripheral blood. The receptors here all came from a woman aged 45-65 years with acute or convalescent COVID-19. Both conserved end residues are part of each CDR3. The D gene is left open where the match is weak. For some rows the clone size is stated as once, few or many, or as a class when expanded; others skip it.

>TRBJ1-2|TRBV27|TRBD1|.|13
CASYGQGRYGYTF
TGTGCCAGCTACGGACAGGGGCGATATGGCTACACCTTC
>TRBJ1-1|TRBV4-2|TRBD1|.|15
CASSQDYGTAQVAFF
TGTGCCAGCAGCCAAGATTATGGGACAGCACAAGTAGCTTTCTTT
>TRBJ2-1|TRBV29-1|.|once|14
CSVELGIFYNEQFF
TGCAGCGTTGAACTTGGCATCTTCTACAATGAGCAGTTCTTC
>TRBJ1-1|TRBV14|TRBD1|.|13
CASSRDRHTEAFF
TGTGCCAGCAGCCGGGACAGACACACTGAAGCTTTCTTT
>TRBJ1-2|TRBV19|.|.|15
CASSIEGARHYGYTF
TGTGCCAGTAGTATAGAAGGGGCGCGTCACTATGGCTACACCTTC
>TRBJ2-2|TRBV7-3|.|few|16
CASSLNQVGNTGELFF
TGTGCCAGCAGCCTAAATCAGGTCGGGAACACCGGGGAGCTGTTTTTT
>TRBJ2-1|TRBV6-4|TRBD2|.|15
CASSEAGGSYNEQFF
TGTGCCAGCAGTGAAGCGGGGGGCTCCTACAATGAGCAGTTCTTC
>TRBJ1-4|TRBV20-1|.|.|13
CSASPVANEKLFF
TGCAGTGCTAGTCCGGTGGCTAATGAAAAACTGTTTTTT
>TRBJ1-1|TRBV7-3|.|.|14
CASSVQTGFTEAFF
TGTGCCAGCAGCGTACAAACAGGGTTCACTGAAGCTTTCTTT
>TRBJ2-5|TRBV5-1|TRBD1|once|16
CASSITRQGARETQYF
TGCGCCAGCAGCATAACCCGACAGGGGGCGCGAGAGACCCAGTACTTC
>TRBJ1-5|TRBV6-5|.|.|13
CASSSDSEQPQHF
TGTGCCAGCAGTTCGGACAGCGAACAGCCCCAGCATTTT
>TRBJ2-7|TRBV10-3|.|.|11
CAISPSYEQYF
TGTGCCATCAGTCCGTCTTACGAGCAGTACTTC
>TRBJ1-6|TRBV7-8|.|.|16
CASSSFGTLSNSPLHF
TGTGCCAGCAGCTCCTTCGGGACACTCTCTAATTCACCCCTCCACTTT
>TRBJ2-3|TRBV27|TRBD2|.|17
CASSLWGTSGEVDTQYF
TGTGCCAGCAGTTTATGGGGGACTAGCGGGGAAGTAGATACGCAGTATTTT
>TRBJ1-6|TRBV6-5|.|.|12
CASSTQTTPLHF
TGTGCCAGCAGTACCCAGACAACACCCCTCCACTTT
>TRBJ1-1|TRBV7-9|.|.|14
CASSHTSEGLEAFF
TGTGCCAGCAGCCACACCTCCGAGGGCTTAGAAGCTTTCTTT
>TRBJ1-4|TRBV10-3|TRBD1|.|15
CASSQQGAANEKLFF
TGTGCCAGTAGTCAACAGGGGGCAGCTAATGAAAAACTGTTTTTT
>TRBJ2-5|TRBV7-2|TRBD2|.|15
CASSFLAGGRETQYF
TGTGCCAGCAGCTTTTTAGCGGGAGGGCGTGAGACCCAGTACTTC
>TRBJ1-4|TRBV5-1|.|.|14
CASSFAGFNEKLFF
TGCGCCAGCAGCTTCGCAGGATTTAATGAAAAACTGTTTTTT
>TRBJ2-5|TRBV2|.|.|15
CASSVYSLGGETQYF
TGTGCCAGCAGTGTTTATAGTCTGGGGGGAGAGACCCAGTACTTC
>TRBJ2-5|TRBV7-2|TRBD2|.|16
CASSLSTSGTQETQYF
TGTGCCAGCAGCTTAAGTACTAGCGGTACACAAGAGACCCAGTACTTC
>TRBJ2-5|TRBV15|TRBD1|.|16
CATSRGGQGAKETQYF
TGTGCCACCAGCAGAGGGGGACAGGGGGCAAAAGAGACCCAGTACTTC
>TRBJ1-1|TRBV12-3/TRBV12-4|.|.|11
CASSLRRKAFF
TGTGCCAGCAGTTTGAGGCGAAAAGCTTTCTTT
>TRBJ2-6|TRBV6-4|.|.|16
CASSERQVSGANVLTF
TGTGCCAGCAGTGAGCGACAGGTCTCTGGGGCCAACGTCCTGACTTTC
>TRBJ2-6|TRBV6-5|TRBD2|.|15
CASSPGGSGANVLTF
TGTGCCAGCAGCCCGGGGGGGTCTGGGGCCAACGTCCTGACTTTC
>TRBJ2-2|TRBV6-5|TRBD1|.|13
CASGQENTGELFF
TGTGCCAGCGGACAGGAAAACACCGGGGAGCTGTTTTTT
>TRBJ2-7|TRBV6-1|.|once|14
CASSEHYRVYEQYF
TGTGCCAGCAGTGAACATTACAGGGTCTACGAGCAGTACTTC
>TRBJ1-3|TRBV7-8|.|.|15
CASSRESQGGNTIYF
TGTGCCAGCAGCCGCGAAAGCCAGGGAGGAAACACCATATATTTT
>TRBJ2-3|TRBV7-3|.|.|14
CASSLGGTTDTQYF
TGTGCCAGCAGCTTAGGCGGGACCACAGATACGCAGTATTTT
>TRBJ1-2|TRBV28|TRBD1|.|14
CASRTIRGLYGYTF
TGTGCCAGCAGAACAATTAGGGGGCTCTATGGCTACACCTTC
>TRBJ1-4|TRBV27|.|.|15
CASSLGGRSREKLFF
TGTGCCAGCAGTTTAGGAGGGCGGTCGAGGGAAAAACTGTTTTTT
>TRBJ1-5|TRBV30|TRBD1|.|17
CAWSLGRLGQVNQPQHF
TGTGCCTGGAGCCTGGGCCGCCTTGGACAGGTTAATCAGCCCCAGCATTTT
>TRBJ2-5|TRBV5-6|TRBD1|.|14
CASSLRQGIETQYF
TGTGCCAGCAGCCTGAGACAGGGTATAGAGACCCAGTACTTC
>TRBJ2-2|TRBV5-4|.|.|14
CASYGDVNTGELFF
TGTGCCAGCTATGGAGACGTGAACACCGGGGAGCTGTTTTTT
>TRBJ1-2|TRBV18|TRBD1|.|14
CASSPPGTGAYYTF
TGTGCCAGCTCACCCCCGGGGACAGGGGCCTACTACACCTTC
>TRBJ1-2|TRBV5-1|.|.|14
CASREGRASYGYTF
TGCGCCAGCAGGGAGGGACGGGCATCTTATGGCTACACCTTC
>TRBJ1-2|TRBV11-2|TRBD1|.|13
CASSYSGGAGYTF
TGTGCCAGCAGTTATTCAGGGGGCGCGGGCTACACCTTC
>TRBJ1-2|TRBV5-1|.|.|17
CASSLFRQLDSFYGYTF
TGCGCCAGCAGCTTGTTTCGCCAACTGGACAGCTTCTATGGCTACACCTTC
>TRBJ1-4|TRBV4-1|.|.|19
CASSAARRYPITTNEKLFF
TGCGCCAGCAGCGCAGCTAGGCGCTACCCGATTACAACTAATGAAAAACTGTTTTTT
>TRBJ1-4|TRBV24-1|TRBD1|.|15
CATSEGRQGNEKLFF
TGTGCCACCAGTGAAGGGAGACAGGGGAATGAAAAACTGTTTTTT
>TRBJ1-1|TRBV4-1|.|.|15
CASSQDDLRNTEAFF
TGCGCCAGCAGCCAAGATGATTTGCGAAACACTGAAGCTTTCTTT
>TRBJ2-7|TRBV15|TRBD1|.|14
CATEGGENSYEQYF
TGTGCCACCGAAGGGGGCGAGAATTCCTACGAGCAGTACTTC
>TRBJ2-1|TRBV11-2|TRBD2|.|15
CASSYSGDSYNEQFF
TGTGCCAGCAGCTATAGCGGGGACTCCTACAATGAGCAGTTCTTC
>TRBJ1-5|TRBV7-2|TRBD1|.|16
CASSLGQGGGNQPQHF
TGTGCCAGCAGCTTGGGACAGGGAGGGGGCAATCAGCCCCAGCATTTT
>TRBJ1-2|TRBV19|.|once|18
CASSPGRYRVQLWDGYTF
TGTGCCAGTAGCCCCGGTCGATACAGAGTCCAACTTTGGGATGGCTACACCTTC
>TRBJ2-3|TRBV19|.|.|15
CASSIGTSLADTQYF
TGTGCCAGTAGTATTGGGACTTCCCTCGCAGATACGCAGTATTTT
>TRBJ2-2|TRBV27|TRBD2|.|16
CASSSPSGRATGELFF
TGTGCCAGCAGTTCCCCTAGCGGGAGGGCCACCGGGGAGCTGTTTTTT
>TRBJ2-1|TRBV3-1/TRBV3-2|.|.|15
CASSHGDLISSEQFF
TGTGCCAGCAGCCATGGGGACTTAATTTCCTCTGAGCAGTTCTTC
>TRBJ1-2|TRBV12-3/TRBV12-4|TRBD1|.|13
CASIPRTGYGYTF
TGTGCCAGCATCCCTCGGACAGGGTATGGCTACACCTTC
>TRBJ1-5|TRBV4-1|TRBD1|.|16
CASSQGQRGRNQPQHF
TGCGCCAGCAGCCAGGGACAGAGGGGTCGAAATCAGCCCCAGCATTTT
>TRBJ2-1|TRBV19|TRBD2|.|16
CASSIRPSGSRDEQFF
TGTGCCAGTAGTATTCGGCCTAGCGGGAGTCGCGATGAGCAGTTCTTC
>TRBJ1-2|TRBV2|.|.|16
CASDHRKSEANYGYTF
TGTGCCAGCGATCACAGGAAAAGTGAGGCTAACTATGGCTACACCTTC
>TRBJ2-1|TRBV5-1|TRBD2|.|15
CASSWGAGTYNEQFF
TGCGCCAGCAGCTGGGGAGCGGGAACCTACAATGAGCAGTTCTTC
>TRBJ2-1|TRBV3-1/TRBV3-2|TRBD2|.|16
CASSQDQREGQGEQFF
TGTGCCAGCAGCCAAGACCAGCGGGAGGGTCAGGGTGAGCAGTTCTTC
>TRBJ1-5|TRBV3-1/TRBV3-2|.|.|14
CASSQVAGGQPQHF
TGTGCCAGCAGCCAAGTAGCGGGGGGTCAGCCCCAGCATTTT